These 5 T cell receptor beta chains originate from one sample sequenced in a study of cytomegalovirus exposure and HLA in healthy donors. The PCR used 60 Vbeta and 13 Jbeta primers. Using immunoSEQ multiplex PCR, the repertoire was profiled, and TCRdb retains in-frame clones only, with some absent. The sample lists around 100,000 clones; 85% to 90% were seen once. The sequencing sample was made of PBMCs. The origin of the receptors is a man in his thirties or forties in good health and CMV-seronegative.

This rearrangement joins TRBV9 to TRBJ2-7, with 9 nucleotides matching TRBD1. The V gene end was trimmed by 3 bases and the J gene end by 3 bases; junction bases not matched to a gene: 10. Germline V gene data show CDR1 as SGDLS and CDR2 as YYNGEE. The CDR3 consists of 16 residues. In DNA, the CDR3 is TGTGCCAGCAGCGCAACCGCCGGGACAGGGAACTACGAGCAGTACTTC. This sequence encodes CASSATAGTGNYEQYF.

The chain carries TRBV18 and TRBJ1-4; the match to TRBD1 covers 8 bases. This CDR3 is built from 14 residues. Per the germline V gene, CDR1 is KGHSH and CDR2 is LQKENI. J gave up 7 bases and V 2 bases, and 3 bases lay outside the gene matches. The CDR3, as DNA: TGTGCCAGCTCACCATCAGGGGGCAGTGAAAAACTGTTTTTT. Encoded protein: CASSPSGGSEKLFF.

This clone has just a few counts. The rearrangement joins TRBV6-6 to TRBJ2-1, with D perhaps matching TRBD2 (5 bases). The ends were cut back, 7 bases at V and 6 bases at J, with 10 bases in the middle. The germline CDR1 and CDR2 sequences are MNHNY and SVGAGI (reference sequence). CDR3 length: 12 amino acids. This CDR3 is CASTRGPNEQFF. The DNA of the CDR3 is TGTGCCAGCACCCGAGGGCCCAATGAGCAGTTCTTC.

This rearrangement joins TRBV15 to TRBJ1-4, with D hard to call. V was cut by 1 base and J by 5 bases, with 2 bases left in between. The germline V gene encodes CDR1 LNHNV and CDR2 YYDKDF (reference sequence). The CDR3 contains 12 residues. CDR3 nucleotides: TGTGCCACCAGCAGAGTAAATGAAAAACTGTTTTTT. Its translation: CATSRVNEKLFF.

The count of this clone is one. This chain uses TRBV9 with TRBJ2-7; 7 bases map to TRBD1. V trimming: 4 bases; J trimming: 1 base; junction bases outside the gene matches: 2. Germline V CDR1 and CDR2: SGDLS, YYNGEE. The length of the CDR3 is 13 residues. The CDR3 nucleotides are TGTGCCAGCAGCCGACAGGGTTCCTACGAGCAGTACTTC. Its translation: CASSRQGSYEQYF.